The entry below describes one TCR beta chain. Its antigen remains unidentified. The CDR3 length is 15 residues. The germline gives CDR1 SGHAT, CDR2 FQNNGV. Trimming left V 5 bases short and J 2 bases short, with 13 bases between. The study pooled second doses at about 4 or about 12 weeks. The source of the sample is a study of T cell responses to AZD1222 COVID-19 vaccine. Study-wide points: Two doses of AZD1222 preceded a rise in Spike-specific TCR breadth and depth. The donor group comprised mostly white British people and more females; the analysis possibly underestimated clonal diversity.

Assay used: immunoSEQ multiplex PCR; TCRdb lists only in-frame clones, some missing. The sample contains 100,000 to 150,000 clones, approximately 82% of which appear only once. Sequenced material: peripheral blood, taken 28 days after the second AZD1222 dose. J is TRBJ1-3 and V is TRBV11-2; D might be TRBD1 (6 bases). The clonotype originates from an adult who received the AZD1222 COVID-19 vaccine. The CDR3 sequence: CASSQQGFTGNTIYF. The CDR3 DNA reads TGTGCCAGCAGCCAACAGGGTTTCACTGGAAACACCATATATTTT.